A single sample is the source of the 10 T cell receptor beta chains below, sequenced in a study of CD8 T cells in Susac syndrome. Reverse transcription used about 0.45 to 1 ug RNA and random hexamers. TCRdb re-analysed the immunoSEQ multiplex PCR reads in MiXCR, keeping a single row per CDR3 protein. This table has some 240,000 distinct CDR3 sequences, approximately 95% appearing once. Material: CD4+ T cells from PBMCs. The receptors derive from a human donor with Susac syndrome.

The chain joins TRBV7-9 to TRBJ2-5; unclear D gene. Trimming pared 1 base from V and 5 bases from J, leaving 11 bases between. Germline loops: CDR1 SEHNR, CDR2 FQNEAQ (reference sequence). This CDR3 has 14 amino acids. The CDR3 region is CASSLERFRETQYF. CDR3 nucleotide sequence: TGTGCCAGCAGCTTAGAAAGGTTTAGGGAGACCCAGTACTTC.

The chain couples TRBV20-1 to TRBJ2-5, with D tentatively TRBD2 (5 bases). CDR1 and CDR2 from the germline V gene are DFQATT and SNEGSKA (reference sequence). Trimming stripped 6 bases from V and 1 base from J, with 12 bases between. The CDR3 totals 13 residues. The CDR3 region has the DNA TGCAGTGCCCCAACCGGGATCCAAGAGACCCAGTACTTC. As protein: CSAPTGIQETQYF.

The chain is built from TRBV19 and TRBJ2-7, with 7 positions matching TRBD1. J lost 3 bases, V lost 3 bases, and 5 bases had no gene match. CDR3 length: 14 residues. CDR1 and CDR2 (germline): LNHDA, SQIVND (reference sequence). CDR3 residues: CASSIGQGVYEQYF. Written as DNA, the CDR3 is TGTGCCAGTAGTATCGGGCAGGGGGTCTACGAGCAGTACTTC.

The chain has TRBV7-3 and TRBJ2-3; tentatively, D is TRBD2 (6 bases). The CDR3 sequence is 17 residues long. In germline, CDR1 is SGHTA, CDR2 FQGTGA. V was clipped by 1 base and J by 1 base, with 15 bases between them. The CDR3 DNA is TGTGCCAGCAGCTTAATGGGGGGTCAAGGGGGCACAGATACGCAGTATTTT. Translating gives CASSLMGGQGGTDTQYF.

The chain has TRBV5-1 and TRBJ1-1; the D gene is possibly TRBD1 (6 bases). Germline V gene sequence: CDR1 SGHRS, CDR2 YFSETQ. V lost 4 bases and J 1 base, leaving 11 bases between the germline ends. The length of the CDR3 is 14 residues. For the CDR3, the DNA is TGCGCCAGCAGCGTGGACAGACCGAACACTGAAGCTTTCTTT. It translates to CASSVDRPNTEAFF. Full variable domain (outside the CDR3, taken from reference TRBV5-1 and TRBJ1-1): KAGVTQTPRYLIKTRGQQVTLSCSPISGHRSVSWYQQTPGQGLQFLFEYFSETQRNKGNFPGRFSGRQFSNSRSEMNVSTLELGDSALYLCASSVDRPNTEAFFGQGTRLTVV.

The V and J genes are TRBV15 and TRBJ2-3, with D perhaps TRBD2 (7 bases). Germline loops: CDR1 LNHNV, CDR2 YYDKDF (reference sequence). Between the trimmed V and J ends, which lost 9 bases and 4 bases, there was a span of 20 bases. This CDR3 has 15 residues. CDR3 sequence reads: CATRSTGGAPDTQYF. In DNA, the CDR3 is TGTGCCACAAGATCGACGGGGGGCGCGCCAGATACGCAGTATTTT.

A single count supports this clonotype. This rearrangement joins TRBV4-1 to TRBJ2-3, with 11 bases lining up with TRBD2. CDR1 and CDR2 from the germline V gene are MGHRA and YSYEKL. This CDR3 contains 16 residues. The junction had 5 bases not matched to a gene; V was cut back by 0 bases and J by 6 bases. In DNA form, the CDR3 reads TGCGCCAGCAGCCAAGATACTAGCGGGAGTTGGGATACGCAGTATTTT. This translates into CASSQDTSGSWDTQYF.

This clonotype has only one observation. The J gene is TRBJ2-1, the V gene TRBV29-1, with 8 bases lining up with TRBD1. The CDR3 is 14 residues long. After removal of 5 bases from V and 9 bases from J, the junction contained 12 bases not matched to a gene. Germline V gene sequence: CDR1 SQVTM, CDR2 ANQGSEA. CDR3 protein: CSVPSGQGVGEQFF. DNA for the CDR3: TGCAGCGTTCCCTCAGGACAGGGAGTAGGTGAGCAGTTCTTC.

The rearrangement uses TRBV15 and TRBJ2-5; D not resolved. V dropped 8 bases and J dropped 2 bases, with 15 bases sitting between them. The CDR3 length is 14 residues. Germline V lookup: CDR1 LNHNV, CDR2 YYDKDF (reference sequence). The CDR3 DNA reads TGTGCCACCCGGCTGGTTGGGGTACAAGAGACCCAGTACTTC. This gives the protein CATRLVGVQETQYF.

The chain is built from TRBV15 and TRBJ2-1; D unclear. Trimming removed 0 bases from V and 1 base from J, with 10 bases in between. The CDR3 length is 16 residues. In germline, CDR1 is LNHNV, CDR2 YYDKDF (reference sequence). DNA for the CDR3: TGTGCCACCAGCAGAGATGGCGGTCCTTCCTACAATGAGCAGTTCTTC. Its translation: CATSRDGGPSYNEQFF.